The clone carrying this T cell receptor beta chain was detected only once. Libraries were prepared by immunoSEQ multiplex PCR; TCRdb keeps only in-frame clonotypes and omits some of them. The profile shows about 54,000 clones, about 93% of them singletons. The data stem from a study of technical replicates of blood from several donors. Germline CDR1 reads SGHTA; CDR2 reads FQGNSA. This CDR3 has 13 residues. V lost 6 bases and J lost 3; bases outside the gene matches: 4. Sequencing input: T cells isolated from PBMCs. The receptor was isolated from a human donor in good health. The chain uses TRBV7-2 and TRBJ1-2, with 7 bases aligning to TRBD1. The CDR3 spells CASSPGQHYGYTF. The CDR3 DNA is TGTGCCAGCAGTCCGGGACAGCACTATGGCTACACCTTC.